The T cell receptor (beta chain) described here comes from a study of cytomegalovirus exposure and HLA in healthy donors. CDR3 size: 13 residues. V was clipped by 6 bases and J by 5 bases, with 13 bases between them. The germline CDR1 and CDR2 sequences are MGHDK and SYGVNS. The PCR used 60 Vbeta and 13 Jbeta primers. Profiled with immunoSEQ multiplex PCR; TCRdb holds only in-frame clones, not every one. The sample has approximately 170,000 clones; around 80% are singletons. The genes are TRBV25-1 and TRBJ2-5, with D possibly matching TRBD1 (8 bases). This TCR derives from a woman aged 25 to 39 in good health and CMV-seropositive. Sequenced input: PBMCs. The CDR3, as DNA: TGTGCCAGCAGCAAACAGGGGGGGGAGACCCAGTACTTC. It codes for CASSKQGGETQYF.